The source of this T cell receptor (beta chain) is a study of cytomegalovirus exposure and HLA in healthy donors. CDR1 is SGHAT and CDR2 is FQNNGV in the germline V gene. The V end was cut by 1 base, the J end by 4 bases, with 17 bases between. This CDR3 contains 16 residues. This clone showed up just a few times. The PCR used 60 Vbeta and 13 Jbeta primers. Using immunoSEQ multiplex PCR, the repertoire was profiled, and TCRdb retains in-frame clones only, with some absent. The sample carries hundreds of thousands of clones, around 65% recorded once. V and J are TRBV11-2 and TRBJ2-7, with D maybe TRBD2 (5 bases). The source material was PBMCs. The clonotype originates from a female donor in good health and CMV-seronegative. CDR3 nucleotide sequence: TGTGCCAGCAGCTTAGGAGGGATCTCACAAATATACGAGCAGTACTTC. Protein product: CASSLGGISQIYEQYF.